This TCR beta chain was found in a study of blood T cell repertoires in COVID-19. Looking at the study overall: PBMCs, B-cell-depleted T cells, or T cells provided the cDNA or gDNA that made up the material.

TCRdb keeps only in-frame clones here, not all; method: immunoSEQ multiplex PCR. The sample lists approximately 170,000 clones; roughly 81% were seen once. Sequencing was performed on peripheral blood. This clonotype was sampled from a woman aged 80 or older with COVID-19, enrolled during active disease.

The CDR3 sequence is CASSEVAGNTIYF. The CDR3 region has the DNA TGTGCCAGCAGCGAAGTGGCCGGAAACACCATATATTTT. The rearrangement uses TRBV11-2 and TRBJ1-3; no clear D gene. The V gene's germline CDR1 is SGHAT and CDR2 FQNNGV. Trimming took off 5 bases at V and 4 bases at J, with 9 bases between the two ends. CDR3 length: 13 amino acids.